What follows is one TCR beta chain and its context. The data were taken from a study of blood T cell repertoires in COVID-19. Clinical history as reported by participants underpinned cohort assignment. Recovered status applied to Cohort 3 donors who had two consecutive negative PCRs. It also applied to those with clearance or with symptom resolution. With V trimmed by 0 bases and J by 3 bases, 3 bases remained unmatched. The germline gives CDR1 SGHNT, CDR2 YYREEE (reference sequence). This CDR3 has 14 residues. In the original processing: Estimation of nucleated cell counts relied on the amplification of reference gene primers. The repertoire was sequenced with immunoSEQ multiplex PCR; TCRdb's copy has only in-frame clones and lacks some. The V and J calls and clone size were taken over from that table, and D and trimming were inferred from the DNA. The table lists 110,000 to 150,000 clones, roughly 88% of them singletons.

This receptor was identified in a man in his fifties who had recovered from COVID-19. V gene TRBV5-4 combines with J gene TRBJ2-7; 7 bases align to TRBD1. The sequenced sample was PBMCs or T cells enriched from blood (not recorded which). The CDR3 DNA is TGTGCCAGCAGCTTGGGGGACAGAAACTACGAGCAGTACTTC. This gives the protein CASSLGDRNYEQYF. Drawing the rest from reference TRBV5-4 and TRBJ2-7, the complete variable domain is ETGVTQSPTHLIKTRGQQVTLRCSSQSGHNTVSWYQQALGQGPQFIFQYYREEENGRGNFPPRFSGLQFPNYSSELNVNALELDDSALYLCASSLGDRNYEQYFGPGTRLTVT.